Following are 2 T cell receptor beta chains from one sample sequenced in a study of OX40 agonist ivuxolimab in advanced cancers. Profiled with immunoSEQ multiplex PCR; TCRdb holds only in-frame clones, not every one. Counted here are about 79,000 clones, approximately 85% occurring once; the ten biggest clones make up over 3%. Here the sequenced sample was CD4+ or CD8+ T cells sorted from blood, taken in a trial of the OX40 agonist ivuxolimab. The receptors originated from an adult with an advanced solid tumor such as melanoma, head and neck, liver or kidney cancer.

The chain combines TRBV7-2 with TRBJ2-1, with D unclear. The V gene lost 5 bases and the J gene lost 8 bases, with 10 bases spanning the gap. Germline CDR1 SGHTA, CDR2 FQGNSA. This CDR3 comprises 12 residues. CDR3 nucleotide sequence: TGTGCCAGCAGCCTCAACTGGGATGAGCAGTTCTTC. This gives the protein CASSLNWDEQFF.

The chain joins TRBV19 to TRBJ2-3; D unresolved. Germline CDR1 is LNHDA and CDR2 is SQIVND (reference sequence). There are 12 residues in the CDR3. Trimming cost V 3 bases and J 13 bases, with 14 bases left between them. The CDR3 nucleotides are TGTGCCAGTAGTATGCTGGCCTCCCTCAAGTATTTT. This gives the protein CASSMLASLKYF.